A selection of T cell receptor beta chains follows, all from one sample in a study of breast tumors, draining lymph nodes, adjacent tissues. TCRdb recomputed calls from the multiplex PCR reads with MiXCR, one row per CDR3 protein. The top ten hold about a fifth of the sample, which has about 19,000 distinct CDR3 sequences, around two fifths seen once. Input material: breast tumor tissue. Source of these receptors: a female donor with breast cancer. Some clones in this sample may be carry-over from other donors' samples. The CDR3 runs from the conserved cysteine through the conserved F or W. The D gene is left open where the match is weak. Some rows mark clone size as missing; the rest say once, few, many or name a class of expanded clone.

TRBJ2-7	NA	TRBV19	NA	TGTGCCAGTAGTCGATCGGGATCCTACGAGCAGTACTTC	CASSRSGSYEQYF
TRBJ1-5	NA	TRBV5-1	TRBD1	TGCGCCAGCAGCCCGCGACAGGGGATGGACAATCAGCCCCAGCATTTT	CASSPRQGMDNQPQHF
TRBJ2-7	medium-sized	TRBV24-1	TRBD2	TGTGCCACCAGTGATTTGACTAGCGGGAGGCCCCTTACCTACGAGCAGTACTTC	CATSDLTSGRPLTYEQYF
TRBJ2-5	NA	TRBV7-9	NA	TGTGCCAGCAGTCCAGACCGCTCCCTGGTTAGGGAGACCCCGTACTTC	CASSPDRSLVRETPYF
TRBJ1-6	many	TRBV27	TRBD1	TGTGCCAGCACCCTCGCTTCGACAGGGCCAAATTCACCCCTCCACTTT	CASTLASTGPNSPLHF
TRBJ1-1	many	TRBV13	NA	TGTGCCAGCAGCTTAGCACAGCACACTGAAGCTTTCTTT	CASSLAQHTEAFF
TRBJ2-2	NA	TRBV6-6	TRBD2	TGTGCCAGCAGTCCGCCGACTAGCGGGGTAACCGGGGAGCTGTTTTTT	CASSPPTSGVTGELFF
TRBJ1-2	NA	TRBV9	NA	TGTGCCAGCAGCGTAGGAAAAGGGGATGGCTACACCTTC	CASSVGKGDGYTF
TRBJ2-1	once	TRBV6-1	NA	TGTGCCAGCTTTGGAGGCAGATCCTACAATGAGCAGTTCTTC	CASFGGRSYNEQFF
TRBJ1-6	medium-sized	TRBV20-1	NA	TGCAGTGCTAGAGCGACAGCCTATAATTCACCCCTCCACTTT	CSARATAYNSPLHF